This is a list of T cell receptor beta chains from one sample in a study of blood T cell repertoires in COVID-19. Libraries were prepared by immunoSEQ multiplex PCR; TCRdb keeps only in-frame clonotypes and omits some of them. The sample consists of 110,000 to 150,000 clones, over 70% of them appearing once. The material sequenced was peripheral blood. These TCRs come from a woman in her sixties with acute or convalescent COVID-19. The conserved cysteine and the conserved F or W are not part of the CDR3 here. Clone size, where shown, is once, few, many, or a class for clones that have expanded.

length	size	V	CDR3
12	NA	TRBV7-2	ASSLGPYNQPQH
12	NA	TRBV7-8	ASSLQLSYNEQF
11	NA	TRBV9	ASSGREPDTQY
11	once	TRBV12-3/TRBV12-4	ASSPTGIYGYT
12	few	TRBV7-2	ASSLAGLGHEQY
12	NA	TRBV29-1	SAFRRGRGTEAF
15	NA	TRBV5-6	ASSSILDRINTGELF
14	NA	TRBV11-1	ASSSEGASRYYEQY
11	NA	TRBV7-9	ASSLVSGNGYT
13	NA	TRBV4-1	ASSQEVALSYEQY
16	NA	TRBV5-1	ASSPQGVRGQGVYGYT
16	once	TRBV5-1	ASSLVGSWTANTGELF
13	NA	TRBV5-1	ASSPTDRGHEKLF
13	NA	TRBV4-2	ASSQAIGRAYEQY
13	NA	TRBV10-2	ASRGTSGSTDTQY
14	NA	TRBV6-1	ASSEVRSQGPYGYT
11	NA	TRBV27	ASSPSGPVRAF
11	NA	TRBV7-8	ASSPGTSGRGF
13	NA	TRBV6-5	ASRIQDTSTDTQY
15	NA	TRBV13	ASRRTSGRPVGDEQF
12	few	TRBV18	ASIQNRGGNEQF
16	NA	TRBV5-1	ASSPGGLAGGPAGELF
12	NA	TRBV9	ASSPSGFTDTQY
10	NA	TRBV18	ASSVGPDTQY
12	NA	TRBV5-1	ASSYSGGSQPQH
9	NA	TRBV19	ASTNRGELF
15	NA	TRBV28	ASSLPLSGLTTDTQY
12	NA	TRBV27	ASSPVTGVETQY
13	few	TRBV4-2	ASSRERSAQETQY
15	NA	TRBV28	ASSFRRAGRGVYGYT
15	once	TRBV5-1	ASSNGLAGDPTDTQY
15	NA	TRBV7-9	ASSLAGLTGTVLEQY
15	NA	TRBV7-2	ASSFFRPNRLGDGYT
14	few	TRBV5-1	ASSSGQGLTNEKLF
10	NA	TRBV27	ASSPSGREQY
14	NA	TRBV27	ASSRLGLADVYEQY
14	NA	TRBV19	ASSTLPGQADNEQF
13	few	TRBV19	ASQQGEAFNQPQH